This T cell receptor (beta chain) comes out of a study of blood T cells in healthy people across ages. As to this clonotype: Its antigen is unidentified.

It was 9.5 to 10 milliliters of peripheral blood that were drawn from each donor. PCR was performed a second time for about 7 to 11 cycles using a sample-barcoded 5' primer and a J-beta primer mix. TCRdb ran MiXCR on the 5' RACE reads and lists one entry per CDR3 protein. This sample carries approximately 880,000 distinct CDR3 sequences, roughly 50% of them seen once, and the ten largest clones take roughly 13%. The length of the CDR3 is 14 residues. The germline V gene has CDR1 ENHRY and CDR2 SYGVKD. J was trimmed by 2 bases and V by 7 bases; bases with no gene match: 7. Study-level findings and limits: Diversity figures based on one million T cells were deemed too low. It was the long-lived donors that had more naive CD4+ cells and higher diversity than aged donors.

This receptor was identified in a man aged 25-40 years in good health. J is TRBJ2-7 and V is TRBV10-3, with TRBD1 matching 8 bases. Sequenced sample: blood. CDR3 amino acids: CAIKFGQGTYEQYF. The CDR3 DNA reads TGTGCCATCAAGTTTGGACAGGGTACCTACGAGCAGTACTTC.